The 13 T cell receptor beta chains presented below share a single source sample, sequenced in a study of blood T cells in healthy people across ages. A sample-barcoded 5' primer and a J-beta primer mix were used in a second PCR of roughly 7 to 11 cycles. MiXCR, applied by TCRdb to the 5' RACE reads, yields one record per CDR3 protein. The top ten hold under 15% of the sample, which has some 1.1 million distinct CDR3 sequences, more than 30% seen once. The sequenced sample consisted of blood. The receptors derive from a man aged 18 to 29 in good health.

This clonotype was counted between two and nine times. Sequence at one end of the junction differs from germline and may be a read error. The chain carries TRBV13 and TRBJ2-5, with 11 bases identical to TRBD2. The CDR3 consists of 14 residues. Germline V lookup: CDR1 PRHDT, CDR2 FYEKMQ (reference sequence). The CDR3 protein is CASSLETSGETRYF. As DNA, the CDR3 is TGTGCCAGCAGCTTAGAGACTAGCGGGGAGACCCGGTACTTC.

Of note for this clonotype: A read error may explain this, as a much larger clone is one base away. The CDR3 region has the DNA TGTGCCAGCAGCCCTCCGGGACAGCCTCATGGCCACACCTTC. It specifies CASSPPGQPHGHTF. The J gene is TRBJ1-2, the V gene TRBV9; 7 nucleotides align to TRBD1. This CDR3 spans 14 amino acids. The germline gives CDR1 SGDLS, CDR2 YYNGEE.

V and J are TRBV6-5 and TRBJ1-2; 8 positions match TRBD1. After removal of 2 bases from V and 8 bases from J, the junction contained 7 bases not matched to a gene. Germline loops: CDR1 MNHEY, CDR2 SVGAGI. The CDR3 is 14 residues long. CDR3 residues: CASSYTGGVGGYTF. The DNA of the CDR3 is TGTGCCAGCAGTTACACAGGGGGTGTTGGAGGCTACACCTTC.

Comments on this clonotype: One end of the junction is discordant with germline, which a read error may explain. The V gene is TRBV6-2 or TRBV6-3, the J gene TRBJ2-3; D tentatively reads TRBD1 or TRBD2 (5 bases each). Germline CDR1 reads MNHEY; CDR2 reads SVGEGT. CDR3 length: 14 amino acids. CDR3 bases: TGTGCCAGCCGTAGTGGGGGATTGGAAGATACGCGGTATTTT. Translated: CASRSGGLEDTRYF.

This chain links TRBV10-3 with TRBJ1-2, with D perhaps matching TRBD1 (5 bases). Trimming took off 6 bases at V and 2 bases at J, with 13 bases between the two ends. The germline V gene has CDR1 ENHRY and CDR2 SYGVKD. The CDR3 extends over 14 amino acids. CDR3 loop: CAISFNGANYGYTF. The CDR3 coding sequence is TGTGCCATCAGCTTCAACGGGGCGAACTATGGCTACACCTTC.

The chain recombines TRBV7-9 with TRBJ1-4; TRBD1 might be the D (5 bases). The germline V gene has CDR1 SEHNR and CDR2 FQNEAQ (reference sequence). Deletions cut 5 bases from V and 8 bases from J, with 15 bases between. The CDR3 sequence is 14 residues long. The CDR3 nucleotides are TGTGCCAGCAGCCCAGGGCCGGGGGGAGAAAAACTGTTTTTT. This sequence encodes CASSPGPGGEKLFF.

The chain links TRBV2 to TRBJ2-2; 7 positions match TRBD2. In germline, CDR1 is SNHLY, CDR2 FYNNEI. This CDR3 contains 14 residues. The ends lost 11 bases at V and 5 bases at J; junction bases unmatched: 11. The CDR3 DNA follows: TGTGCCTTTTCGAAGGCCGGGGGGACCGGGGAGCTGTTTTTT. Residues: CAFSKAGGTGELFF.

The table lists this clonotype with a few counts. The chain joins TRBV9 to TRBJ1-1; 7 bases align to TRBD1. V lost 1 base to trimming and J lost 11 bases; unmatched junction nucleotides: 5. Per the germline V gene, CDR1 is SGDLS and CDR2 is YYNGEE. This CDR3 contains 12 residues. CDR3: CASSVKEGAAFF. CDR3 nucleotide sequence: TGTGCCAGCAGCGTAAAGGAGGGGGCGGCTTTCTTT.

This clonotype showed up just a few times. The chain carries TRBV12-3 or TRBV12-4 and TRBJ1-2, with D uncertain. Trimming shortened V by 6 bases and J by 0 bases, and 14 bases separated the two germline ends. The CDR3 covers 15 residues. The chain's CDR3 is CASREPGTANYGYTF. Written as DNA, the CDR3 is TGTGCCAGCAGGGAGCCGGGAACAGCTAACTATGGCTACACCTTC.

In its sample, this clonotype was seen a few times. The chain recombines TRBV28 with TRBJ2-5, with D perhaps TRBD2 (5 bases). The CDR3 covers 14 residues. V lost 5 bases and J lost 4, with 14 bases in between. CDR1 is MDHEN and CDR2 is SYDVKM in the germline V gene. CDR3 amino acids: CASSQTRWGETQYF. DNA for the CDR3: TGTGCCAGCAGTCAAACTAGATGGGGAGAGACCCAGTACTTC.

This clonotype came up a few times. The chain employs TRBV4-2 and TRBJ2-3; D unresolved. Deletions cut 5 bases from V and 6 bases from J, with 12 bases between. The length of the CDR3 is 13 residues. Germline values: CDR1 LGHNA, CDR2 YNFKEQ. Here the CDR3 reads CASSYTSGDTQYF. CDR3 DNA: TGTGCCAGCAGCTATACCTCCGGGGATACGCAGTATTTT.

The chain combines TRBV4-2 with TRBJ1-2; a weak D match, TRBD1 (5 bases). Trimming took off 1 base at V and 8 bases at J, with 11 bases between the two ends. This CDR3 comprises 13 residues. Germline V gene data show CDR1 as LGHNA and CDR2 as YNFKEQ. This CDR3 reads CASSQAAGGGYTF. In DNA form, the CDR3 reads TGTGCCAGCAGCCAAGCAGCTGGGGGAGGCTACACCTTC.

The chain uses TRBV4-3 and TRBJ2-1, with a possible D match to TRBD2 (5 bases). This CDR3 has 15 amino acids. V was trimmed by 0 bases and J by 7 bases, leaving 13 bases between them. Germline CDR1 LGHNA, CDR2 YSLEER. CDR3 region: CASSQDGGSWNEQFF. CDR3 nucleotide sequence: TGCGCCAGCAGCCAAGACGGTGGGAGCTGGAATGAGCAGTTCTTC.